Shown below are 28 T cell receptor beta chains from a single sample sequenced in a study of T-cell memory formation after mild COVID-19. TCRdb re-analysed the 5' RACE reads in MiXCR, keeping a single row per CDR3 protein. The data contain fewer than 250,000 distinct CDR3 sequences, roughly 30% of them singletons. Specimen: PBMCs or a T cell subset sorted from them (not recorded which). The receptors originated from an adult woman who had mild COVID-19 (a few samples of this study predate the infection). Cell type and time point are not known.

This clonotype has a handful of counts. The rearrangement uses TRBV29-1 and TRBJ1-1; TRBD1 might be the D (5 bases). Per the germline V gene, CDR1 is SQVTM and CDR2 is ANQGSEA. V was cut by 7 bases and J by 0 bases, with 18 bases left in between. The CDR3 sequence is 15 residues long. The CDR3, as DNA: TGCAGCGCTAGCCTACTACAGGTTATGAACACTGAAGCTTTCTTT. Translated: CSASLLQVMNTEAFF.

This clonotype was found a few times. The V call is TRBV10-3, the J call TRBJ1-3; 8 bases align to TRBD1. Germline CDR1 is ENHRY and CDR2 is SYGVKD. Trimming at V came to 6 bases and at J to 2 bases, leaving 6 bases not matched to a gene. This CDR3 comprises 15 residues. Here the CDR3 reads CAISLTGAAGNTIYF. The CDR3 region has the DNA TGTGCCATCAGCCTGACAGGGGCGGCTGGAAACACCATATATTTT.

This clonotype was observed a handful of times. This rearrangement joins TRBV6-2 or TRBV6-3 to TRBJ2-2; 9 nucleotides match TRBD1. Trimming cost V 6 bases and J 4 bases; bases outside gene matches: 9. CDR1 and CDR2 from the germline V gene are MNHEY and SVGEGT. There are 16 residues in the CDR3. The CDR3 DNA reads TGTGCCAGCAGCCCGGGACAGGGATTGGGCACCGGGGAGCTGTTTTTT. As protein: CASSPGQGLGTGELFF.

The J gene is TRBJ1-2, the V gene TRBV24-1; TRBD1 might be the D (5 bases). The CDR3 runs to 16 residues. The germline gives CDR1 KGHDR, CDR2 SFDVKD. The ends were cut back, 6 bases at V and 3 bases at J, with 19 bases in the middle. In DNA, the CDR3 is TGTGCCACCAGTCCGGGTGGCAGGGAGTTTTACTATGGCTACACCTTC. Translated: CATSPGGREFYYGYTF.

This CDR3 reads CATSDSTGELFF. The DNA for the CDR3 is TGTGCCACCAGTGATTCGACCGGGGAGCTGTTTTTT. The gene calls are TRBV24-1 and TRBJ2-2; no reliable D call. The germline CDR1 and CDR2 sequences are KGHDR and SFDVKD. V dropped 2 bases and J dropped 5 bases, with 2 bases sitting between them. There are 12 residues in the CDR3.

This clonotype was seen more than once but under ten times. The gene calls are TRBV5-5 and TRBJ2-5; 7 bases line up with TRBD1. Germline-derived CDR1 and CDR2 are SGHKS and YYEKEE (reference sequence). V dropped 3 bases and J dropped 5; count of bases not matched to a gene: 13. This CDR3 has 16 residues. CDR3 DNA sequence: TGTGCCAGCAGCTCTGCATCTCAGACAGGGTCGGAGACCCAGTACTTC. Its translation: CASSSASQTGSETQYF.

This clonotype has a single count. The CDR3 nucleotides are TGTGCCATCAGTGAGTCGAATCAGGGGGCCTTAGGTGGCTACACCTTC. It encodes CAISESNQGALGGYTF. The chain carries TRBV10-3 and TRBJ1-2, with 8 nucleotides matching TRBD1. CDR3 size: 16 residues. Unmatched junction bases numbered 10, after V lost 0 bases and J lost 7 bases. Germline V gives CDR1 ENHRY, CDR2 SYGVKD.

The CDR3 region has the DNA TGTGCCAGCAGTTTAGGGGAGGCCGGGGAGCTGTTTTTT. Its translation: CASSLGEAGELFF. J is TRBJ2-2 and V is TRBV12-3 or TRBV12-4, with TRBD2 as a possible D gene (6 bases). The length of the CDR3 is 13 residues. Trimming removed 1 base at V and 6 bases at J, with 6 bases between.

V is TRBV11-3 and J is TRBJ2-6; D not certain. V was clipped by 6 bases and J by 1 base, with 10 bases between them. Germline assignment: CDR1 SGHNT and CDR2 YENEEA. The CDR3 extends over 15 amino acids. DNA for the CDR3: TGTGCCAGCAGATCCATCGGTTCTGGGGCCAACGTCCTGACTTTC. Its translation: CASRSIGSGANVLTF.

This clonotype showed up just a few times. The rearrangement uses TRBV4-3 and TRBJ2-3; 10 bases fit TRBD1. CDR1 and CDR2 (germline): LGHNA, YSLEER. The CDR3 extends over 14 amino acids. The ends lost 8 bases at V and 2 bases at J; junction bases unmatched: 4. The CDR3 is CASGDRGTTDTQYF. DNA of the CDR3: TGCGCCAGCGGGGACAGGGGAACCACAGATACGCAGTATTTT.

The table lists this clonotype with a few counts. The chain links TRBV20-1 to TRBJ2-7; TRBD1 matches at 9 bases. Germline assignment: CDR1 DFQATT and CDR2 SNEGSKA (reference sequence). J gave up 3 bases and V 4 bases, and 4 bases lay outside the gene matches. The CDR3 length is 13 residues. The CDR3 DNA reads TGCAGTGCTAAGGACAGGGGACTCTACGAGCAGTACTTC. Its translation is CSAKDRGLYEQYF.

The chain uses TRBV23-1 and TRBJ2-7; TRBD2 aligns across 10 bases. TRBV23-1 is assigned to the ORF class and has an uncertain function. The CDR3 extends over 17 amino acids. V lost 7 bases to trimming and J lost 4 bases; unmatched junction nucleotides: 16. CDR3 sequence (DNA): TGCGCCAGCACCGGTCGTGCCCCGGCTAGCGGGAGTTACGAGCAGTACTTC. Its translation is CASTGRAPASGSYEQYF.

The chain recombines TRBV20-1 with TRBJ2-3; 12 positions agree with TRBD2. V shed 5 bases and J 3 bases; nucleotides not matched to a gene: 9. The CDR3 has 16 amino acids. Germline-derived CDR1 and CDR2 are DFQATT and SNEGSKA (reference sequence). The chain's CDR3 is CSAPSPSGRATDTQYF. The CDR3 nucleotides read TGCAGTGCTCCTTCGCCTAGCGGGAGGGCTACAGATACGCAGTATTTT.

This clonotype was observed a few times. This chain links TRBV5-1 with TRBJ2-3, with 14 bases identical to TRBD2. The V segment lost 4 bases and the J segment 0 bases; nucleotides outside the gene matches: 7. The CDR3 has 18 residues. CDR1 is SGHRS, CDR2 YFSETQ, per germline. The CDR3 region is CASSQGLAGVTSTDTQYF. CDR3 nucleotides: TGCGCCAGCAGCCAGGGACTAGCGGGAGTCACCAGCACAGATACGCAGTATTTT.

The rearrangement uses TRBV25-1 and TRBJ2-4; TRBD1 is a possible D gene (6 bases). The CDR3 length is 14 residues. The germline CDR1 and CDR2 sequences are MGHDK and SYGVNS. Trimming took off 2 bases at V and 12 bases at J, with 17 bases between the two ends. The CDR3 reads CASSEGYRASAQYF. The CDR3 DNA reads TGTGCCAGCAGTGAAGGGTACAGGGCAAGTGCTCAGTACTTC.

The rearrangement links TRBV7-2 to TRBJ2-1; 8 nucleotides line up with TRBD2. CDR3 size: 16 residues. V gave up 0 bases and J gave up 10 bases; unmatched junction bases: 11. Germline V CDR1 and CDR2: SGHTA, FQGNSA. The CDR3 DNA follows: TGTGCCAGCAGCTTAGCGCTTACGGGAGGGCTAGGAGAGCAGTTCTTC. Its translation is CASSLALTGGLGEQFF.

The chain is built from TRBV15 and TRBJ1-2; no reliable D call. The CDR3 has 14 amino acids. The V gene lost 1 base and the J gene lost 8 bases, with 14 bases spanning the gap. Germline V gives CDR1 LNHNV, CDR2 YYDKDF (reference sequence). The chain's CDR3 is CATSRVGQLGGYTF. The CDR3 DNA follows: TGTGCCACCAGCAGAGTGGGCCAGCTAGGGGGCTACACCTTC. Supplemented by reference TRBV15 and TRBJ1-2, the full variable domain reads DAMVIQNPRYQVTQFGKPVTLSCSQTLNHNVMYWYQQKSSQAPKLLFHYYDKDFNNEADTPDNFQSRRPNTSFCFLDIRSPGLGDTAMYLCATSRVGQLGGYTFGSGTRLTVV.

This clonotype was detected a few times. V is TRBV7-3 and J is TRBJ1-5, with TRBD1 identical over 7 bases. Trimming at V came to 2 bases and at J to 0 bases, leaving 7 bases not matched to a gene. There are 17 residues in the CDR3. Germline CDR1 reads SGHTA; CDR2 reads FQGTGA. The CDR3 protein is CASSLGQEPYSNQPQHF. CDR3 DNA sequence: TGTGCCAGCAGCTTAGGACAGGAGCCTTATAGCAATCAGCCCCAGCATTTT.

This chain connects TRBV6-2 or TRBV6-3 to TRBJ2-3; D not resolved. The V gene's germline CDR1 is MNHEY and CDR2 SVGEGT. V lost 8 bases to trimming and J lost 6 bases, with 15 bases between them. This CDR3 comprises 13 residues. The CDR3 is CASVNTRLDTQYF. In DNA, the CDR3 is TGTGCCAGCGTTAACACCCGGTTGGATACGCAGTATTTT.

J is TRBJ2-1 and V is TRBV6-5; D gene uncertain. The germline V gene encodes CDR1 MNHEY and CDR2 SVGAGI. CDR3 length equals 16 residues. Trimming pared 0 bases from V and 0 bases from J, leaving 9 bases between. This CDR3 reads CASSYSAVGSYNEQFF. The CDR3 DNA sequence: TGTGCCAGCAGTTACTCGGCGGTAGGCTCCTACAATGAGCAGTTCTTC.

The chain links TRBV6-6 to TRBJ2-3; D remains unclear. CDR1 MNHNY and CDR2 SVGAGI come from the germline V gene (reference sequence). The V end lost 2 bases, the J end lost 0 bases, and 6 bases lay between the germline ends. This CDR3 spans 14 amino acids. CDR3 nucleotide sequence: TGTGCCAGCAGTTACGGGCTTAGCACAGATACGCAGTATTTT. Translating it yields CASSYGLSTDTQYF.

The J gene is TRBJ2-5, the V gene TRBV19, with TRBD2 matching 12 bases. Per germline, CDR1 LNHDA and CDR2 SQIVND (reference sequence). Trimming at V came to 4 bases and at J to 0 bases, leaving 9 bases not matched to a gene. There are 18 residues in the CDR3. The chain's CDR3 is CASSKRTSGTLDQETQYF. The CDR3 region has the DNA TGTGCCAGTAGTAAAAGGACTAGCGGGACATTAGACCAAGAGACCCAGTACTTC.

The chain couples TRBV7-9 to TRBJ1-2; the D is unclear. The CDR3 length is 16 residues. Trimming shortened V by 5 bases and J by 0 bases, and 16 bases separated the two germline ends. In germline, CDR1 is SEHNR, CDR2 FQNEAQ (reference sequence). As DNA, the CDR3 is TGTGCCAGCAGCCCCCCTCAAGCGCCAGCTAACTATGGCTACACCTTC. Its protein product is CASSPPQAPANYGYTF.

This rearrangement joins TRBV2 to TRBJ2-1, with D maybe TRBD2 (6 bases). CDR3 length equals 12 residues. The germline V gene encodes CDR1 SNHLY and CDR2 FYNNEI. For the CDR3, the DNA is TGTACCTCCGGGACTTCCGCCGTTGAGCAGTTCTTC. Amino acid sequence: CTSGTSAVEQFF.

This chain joins TRBV24-1 and TRBJ1-1, with 9 bases aligning to TRBD1. The CDR3 length is 14 residues. Germline-derived CDR1 and CDR2 are KGHDR and SFDVKD. With 4 bases clipped from V and 7 bases from J, the junction kept 6 bases outside the gene matches. Written as DNA, the CDR3 is TGTGCCACCAGTGACCAGGACAGGGGTGATGAAGCTTTCTTT. It is translated as CATSDQDRGDEAFF.

V is TRBV20-1 and J is TRBJ1-5, with D unresolved. The CDR3 runs 14 residues. CDR1 and CDR2 (germline): DFQATT, SNEGSKA (reference sequence). Trimming cost V 2 bases and J 0 bases, with 8 bases left between them. DNA for the CDR3: TGCAGTGCTAGAAGGGTCAATAGCAATCAGCCCCAGCATTTT. This codes for CSARRVNSNQPQHF.

This chain links TRBV30 with TRBJ1-3; tentative D call: TRBD1 (5 bases). There are 14 residues in the CDR3. Trimming took 2 bases from V and 4 from J, leaving 12 bases between them. Looked up from germline, CDR1 is GTSNPN and CDR2 is SVGIG (reference sequence). DNA of the CDR3: TGTGCCTGGAGTCTCGCCAGGGCGGGAAACACCATATATTTT. Translation gives CAWSLARAGNTIYF.

V gene TRBV12-3 or TRBV12-4 combines with J gene TRBJ2-3; a possible D gene is TRBD2 (6 bases). Trimming took 10 bases from V and 2 from J, leaving 19 bases between them. The CDR3 covers 15 residues. The CDR3 protein is CATYVREPTTDTQYF. The CDR3 nucleotides read TGTGCCACCTACGTACGGGAGCCAACCACAGATACGCAGTATTTT.